These 26 T cell receptor beta chains share one sample of origin, sequenced in a study of beta chain features in type 1 diabetes. Sequencing targeted expressed TCRB transcripts, as all isolated RNA had been reverse transcribed. Assay: immunoSEQ multiplex PCR; the TCRdb copy retains only in-frame clones and omits some. This sample carries some 200,000 clones, approximately 11% of them seen once, and the ten largest clones take 1% to 1.5%. Sequenced: central memory CD4+ T cells from blood. The receptors originated from a man aged 18-30 years in good health.

The chain recombines TRBV19 with TRBJ2-1; a possible D gene is TRBD1 (6 bases). There are 16 residues in the CDR3. V lost 1 base and J lost 0, with 10 bases in between. Germline CDR1 LNHDA, CDR2 SQIVND (reference sequence). CDR3 loop: CASSIVAGVSYNEQFF. CDR3 in DNA: TGTGCCAGTAGTATAGTTGCAGGGGTCTCCTACAATGAGCAGTTCTTC.

The rearrangement links TRBV7-9 to TRBJ1-1; a weak D match, TRBD1 (6 bases). With 2 bases removed from V and 4 bases from J, the gap between germline ends came to 17 bases. This CDR3 has 16 amino acids. Germline V lookup: CDR1 SEHNR, CDR2 FQNEAQ (reference sequence). The CDR3 DNA reads as TGTGCCAGCAGCTTAAGAGGCCAGGGGCCGGGCACTGAAGCTTTCTTT. Translation gives CASSLRGQGPGTEAFF.

This chain links TRBV7-2 with TRBJ2-1, with D tentatively TRBD1 or TRBD2 (6 bases each). The germline V and J ends were trimmed by 5 bases and 4 bases, with 15 bases remaining between them. Per the germline V gene, CDR1 is SGHTA and CDR2 is FQGNSA. The CDR3 is made up of 15 amino acids. The CDR3 bases are TGTGCCAGCAGCGCGGGACATTCCCCTTACAATGAGCAGTTCTTC. Amino acids: CASSAGHSPYNEQFF.

This clone was seen a few times. V and J are TRBV30 and TRBJ2-2, with D perhaps matching TRBD1 (6 bases). The CDR3 consists of 16 residues. V gave up 3 bases and J gave up 1 base, with 15 bases separating them. Per the germline V gene, CDR1 is GTSNPN and CDR2 is SVGIG (reference sequence). CDR3 DNA: TGTGCCTGGAGGGACAGACTCCAGAAGAACACCGGGGAGCTGTTTTTT. Translation: CAWRDRLQKNTGELFF.

The genes are TRBV6-6 and TRBJ2-1; D gene unclear. CDR1 and CDR2 (germline): MNHNY, SVGAGI (reference sequence). Trimming removed 2 bases at V and 8 bases at J, with 10 bases between. The CDR3 totals 13 residues. CDR3 loop: CASSYLPTDEQFF. The CDR3 region has the DNA TGTGCCAGCAGTTACCTCCCGACCGATGAGCAGTTCTTC.

This clone turned up a few times. This chain links TRBV15 with TRBJ2-5; 9 nucleotides line up with TRBD2. Germline CDR1 LNHNV, CDR2 YYDKDF (reference sequence). The CDR3 has 15 amino acids. Unmatched junction bases numbered 4, after V lost 0 bases and J lost 5 bases. CDR3 in DNA: TGTGCCACCAGCAGAGATCCCCTAGCGGGGGAGACCCAGTACTTC. It encodes CATSRDPLAGETQYF.

J is TRBJ2-3 and V is TRBV6-6; 9 bases are shared with TRBD2. The CDR3 is 15 residues long. Trimming at V came to 5 bases and at J to 1 base, leaving 4 bases not matched to a gene. The germline CDR1 and CDR2 sequences are MNHNY and SVGAGI (reference sequence). The DNA for the CDR3 is TGTGCCAGCAGTGACGCTAGCGGGGGCACAGATACGCAGTATTTT. Residues: CASSDASGGTDTQYF.

The chain's CDR3 is CATSRAFSGADTQYF. The CDR3 DNA is TGTGCCACCAGCAGAGCCTTTTCAGGGGCAGATACGCAGTATTTT. This chain connects TRBV15 to TRBJ2-3, with a possible D match to TRBD1 (6 bases). Deletions cut 1 base from V and 4 bases from J, with 12 bases between. Germline CDR1 reads LNHNV; CDR2 reads YYDKDF (reference sequence). The CDR3 is 15 amino acids.

This clone appeared a few times. The genes are TRBV5-4 and TRBJ1-5; the D gene is possibly TRBD1 (6 bases). Trimming took 4 bases from V and 6 from J, leaving 20 bases between them. The CDR3 extends over 16 amino acids. From germline, CDR1 is SGHNT and CDR2 YYREEE (reference sequence). CDR3: CASSQEPQGLGQPQHF. In nucleotides, the CDR3 is TGTGCCAGCAGCCAAGAGCCACAGGGACTGGGTCAGCCCCAGCATTTT. The whole variable domain, filled in from reference TRBV5-4 and TRBJ1-5, reads ETGVTQSPTHLIKTRGQQVTLRCSSQSGHNTVSWYQQALGQGPQFIFQYYREEENGRGNFPPRFSGLQFPNYSSELNVNALELDDSALYLCASSQEPQGLGQPQHFGDGTRLSIL.

A few counts support this clone. A junction end diverges from the germline sequence, so it may reflect a read error. V usage is TRBV4-1 and J usage is TRBJ1-2; no definite D call. Germline values: CDR1 MGHRA, CDR2 YSYEKL. The CDR3 consists of 15 residues. Here the CDR3 DNA reads TGCGCCATCAGCCAAGGATTTTTCCTGAACTATGGCTACACCTTC. It encodes CAISQGFFLNYGYTF.

This clone came up a few times. The CDR3 bases are TGTGCCAGCAGCTTAGTCGGGGGCCGACAGGGTAGAAACATTCAGTACTTC. Translation gives CASSLVGGRQGRNIQYF. V gene TRBV11-2 combines with J gene TRBJ2-4; D is perhaps TRBD1 (7 bases). In germline, CDR1 is SGHAT, CDR2 FQNNGV. V dropped 1 base and J dropped 6 bases, with 19 bases sitting between them. The CDR3 runs to 17 residues.

This clone was counted only a few times. The CDR3 nucleotides read TGTGCCAGCAGCTTCGATCCTCTAGCGGCAGCCGGAGAGACCCAGTACTTC. Its translation is CASSFDPLAAAGETQYF. The chain links TRBV5-4 to TRBJ2-5; 7 bases line up with TRBD2. CDR3 size: 17 residues. The J segment lost 4 bases and the V segment lost 2 bases, leaving 14 bases of the junction unmatched. Germline CDR1 is SGHNT and CDR2 is YYREEE (reference sequence).

This clone was recorded a few times. The rearrangement links TRBV29-1 to TRBJ1-1, with a tentative D call TRBD1 (5 bases). Germline V lookup: CDR1 SQVTM, CDR2 ANQGSEA. The CDR3 is 14 residues long. With 3 bases removed from V and 4 bases from J, the gap between germline ends came to 15 bases. CDR3 nucleotide sequence: TGCAGCGTTGATACACAGGTCGCTCGCACTGAAGCTTTCTTT. Protein product: CSVDTQVARTEAFF.

J is TRBJ1-1 and V is TRBV29-1, with D hard to call. Germline loops: CDR1 SQVTM, CDR2 ANQGSEA. V shed 0 bases and J shed 11 bases, with 7 bases lying between them. This CDR3 is built from 10 residues. The DNA of the CDR3 is TGCAGCGTTGAAGATCGGACCGCTTTCTTT. Translation: CSVEDRTAFF. The full variable domain, with the rest looked up from reference TRBV29-1 and TRBJ1-1, is SAVISQKPSRDICQRGTSLTIQCQVDSQVTMMFWYRQQPGQSLTLIATANQGSEATYESGFVIDKFPISRPNLTFSTLTVSNMSPEDSSIYLCSVEDRTAFFGQGTRLTVV.

This clone was detected a few times. The gene calls are TRBV7-9 and TRBJ1-1; D is perhaps TRBD1 (6 bases). The CDR3 runs 14 residues. CDR1 is SEHNR, CDR2 FQNEAQ, per germline (reference sequence). The ends were cut back, 5 bases at V and 0 bases at J, with 10 bases in the middle. This CDR3 reads CASSHRDMNTEAFF. The CDR3 nucleotides are TGTGCCAGCAGCCACAGGGACATGAACACTGAAGCTTTCTTT. Drawing the rest from reference TRBV7-9 and TRBJ1-1, the complete variable domain is DTGVSQNPRHKITKRGQNVTFRCDPISEHNRLYWYRQTLGQGPEFLTYFQNEAQLEKSRLLSDRFSAERPKGSFSTLEIQRTEQGDSAMYLCASSHRDMNTEAFFGQGTRLTVV.

This clone was seen more than once but under ten times. The chain recombines TRBV30 with TRBJ1-2, with TRBD1 identical over 7 bases. V lost 3 bases to trimming and J lost 8 bases; unmatched junction nucleotides: 15. CDR1 is GTSNPN, CDR2 SVGIG, per germline (reference sequence). CDR3 length equals 15 residues. CDR3 region: CAWSILITGDRGYTF. Written as DNA, the CDR3 is TGTGCCTGGAGCATACTAATCACAGGGGATCGGGGCTACACCTTC. The whole variable domain, filled in from reference TRBV30 and TRBJ1-2, reads SQTIHQWPATLVQPVGSPLSLECTVEGTSNPNLYWYRQAAGRGLQLLFYSVGIGQISSEVPQNLSASRPQDRQFILSSKKLLLSDSGFYLCAWSILITGDRGYTFGSGTRLTVV.

The V and J genes are TRBV10-1 and TRBJ2-5; 14 bases are shared with TRBD2. With V trimmed by 6 bases and J by 5 bases, 8 bases remained unmatched. CDR3 length: 16 amino acids. Germline loops: CDR1 WNHNN, CDR2 SYGVQD (reference sequence). The CDR3 sequence is CASSPHGTSGSETQYF. CDR3 DNA sequence: TGCGCCAGCAGCCCCCACGGGACTAGCGGGAGTGAGACCCAGTACTTC.

The V call is TRBV7-2, the J call TRBJ2-7; 14 bases agree with TRBD2. CDR1 is SGHTA and CDR2 is FQGNSA in the germline V gene. V gave up 4 bases and J gave up 4 bases; unmatched junction bases: 6. The CDR3 loop spans 16 amino acids. As DNA, the CDR3 is TGTGCCAGCAGCTCCTGGACTAGCGGGGGGCCATACGAGCAGTACTTC. It is translated as CASSSWTSGGPYEQYF.

The rearrangement links TRBV7-2 to TRBJ2-5, with 12 bases matching TRBD2. In germline, CDR1 is SGHTA, CDR2 FQGNSA. CDR3 length: 17 amino acids. The ends lost 5 bases at V and 0 bases at J; junction bases unmatched: 7. The chain's CDR3 is CASSLRTSGVYQETQYF. CDR3 nucleotides: TGTGCCAGCAGCCTACGGACTAGCGGGGTGTACCAAGAGACCCAGTACTTC.

Only a few counts were recorded for this clone. The V gene is TRBV13, the J gene TRBJ1-2, with D unresolved. Germline lookup yields CDR1 PRHDT and CDR2 FYEKMQ (reference sequence). The CDR3 runs to 13 residues. Between the trimmed V and J ends, which lost 3 bases and 8 bases, there was a span of 13 bases. The DNA for the CDR3 is TGTGCCAGCAGCTTCCCCGGGTTGGGAGGCTACACCTTC. Translating it yields CASSFPGLGGYTF.

This clone was detected only a few times. The chain combines TRBV25-1 with TRBJ2-3, with D perhaps TRBD2 (5 bases). CDR3 length equals 14 residues. Trimming stripped 1 base from V and 1 base from J, with 6 bases between. Germline CDR1 is MGHDK and CDR2 is SYGVNS. This CDR3 reads CASSELGGTDTQYF. For the CDR3, the DNA is TGTGCCAGCAGTGAATTGGGAGGCACAGATACGCAGTATTTT.

This clone was detected only a few times. The chain has TRBV4-2 and TRBJ1-1; D is undetermined. CDR3 size: 14 residues. From germline, CDR1 is LGHNA and CDR2 YNFKEQ. The ends were cut back, 1 base at V and 0 bases at J, with 6 bases in the middle. DNA for the CDR3: TGTGCCAGCAGCCAAGGGGCTTTGAACACTGAAGCTTTCTTT. Translated, it gives CASSQGALNTEAFF.

This clone has just a few counts. The rearrangement links TRBV30 to TRBJ1-2; D is ambiguous. CDR3 length equals 14 residues. Trimming removed 0 bases at V and 5 bases at J, with 13 bases between. CDR1 and CDR2 (germline): GTSNPN, SVGIG (reference sequence). The CDR3 spells CAWSVPHWGYGYTF. The CDR3 DNA sequence: TGTGCCTGGAGTGTACCCCACTGGGGTTATGGCTACACCTTC.

This clone was found many times. The CDR3 sequence is CASSPSVNTEAFF. The CDR3 nucleotides read TGTGCCAGCAGCCCCTCGGTGAACACTGAAGCTTTCTTT. The rearrangement links TRBV27 to TRBJ1-1; no reliable D call. The germline V and J ends were trimmed by 6 bases and 0 bases, with 8 bases remaining between them. CDR1 and CDR2 (germline): MNHEY, SMNVEV (reference sequence). The CDR3 runs 13 residues.

The chain recombines TRBV6-1 with TRBJ2-7; D ambiguous. Germline V lookup: CDR1 MNHNS, CDR2 SASEGT. This CDR3 is built from 14 residues. V dropped 5 bases and J dropped 5 bases, with 16 bases sitting between them. CDR3: CASSPDPLRDEQYF. CDR3 nucleotides: TGTGCCAGCAGTCCCGACCCTCTTCGGGACGAGCAGTACTTC.

The chain joins TRBV30 to TRBJ2-5; D remains unclear. CDR1 is GTSNPN and CDR2 is SVGIG in the germline V gene (reference sequence). V was shortened by 4 bases and J by 0 bases, with 6 bases between the two germline ends. The length of the CDR3 is 12 residues. CDR3 coding DNA: TGTGCCTGGACAAGGTACCAAGAGACCCAGTACTTC. Translated, it gives CAWTRYQETQYF. Based on the CDR3 plus reference TRBV30 and TRBJ2-5, the full variable domain is SQTIHQWPATLVQPVGSPLSLECTVEGTSNPNLYWYRQAAGRGLQLLFYSVGIGQISSEVPQNLSASRPQDRQFILSSKKLLLSDSGFYLCAWTRYQETQYFGPGTRLLVL.